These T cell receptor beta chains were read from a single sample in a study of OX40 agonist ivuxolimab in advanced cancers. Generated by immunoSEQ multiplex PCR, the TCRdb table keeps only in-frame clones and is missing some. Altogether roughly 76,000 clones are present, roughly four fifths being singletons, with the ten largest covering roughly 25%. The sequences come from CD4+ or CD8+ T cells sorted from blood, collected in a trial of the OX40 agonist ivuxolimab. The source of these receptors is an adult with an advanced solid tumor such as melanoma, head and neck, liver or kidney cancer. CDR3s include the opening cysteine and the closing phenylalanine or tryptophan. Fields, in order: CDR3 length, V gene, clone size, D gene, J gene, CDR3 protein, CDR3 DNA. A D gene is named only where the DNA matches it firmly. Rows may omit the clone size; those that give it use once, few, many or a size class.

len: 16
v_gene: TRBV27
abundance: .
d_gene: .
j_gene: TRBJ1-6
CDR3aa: CASSPGRGPYNSPLHF
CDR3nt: TGTGCCAGCAGTCCAGGACGGGGGCCGTATAATTCACCCCTCCACTTT

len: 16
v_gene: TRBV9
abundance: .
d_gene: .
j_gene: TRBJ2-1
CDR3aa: CASSVAGGGGYNEQFF
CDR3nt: TGTGCCAGCAGCGTAGCTGGAGGTGGCGGCTACAATGAGCAGTTCTTC

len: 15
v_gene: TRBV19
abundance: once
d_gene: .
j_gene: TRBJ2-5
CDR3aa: CASSIPGRSQETQYF
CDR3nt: TGTGCCAGTAGTATCCCCGGACGCAGCCAAGAGACCCAGTACTTC

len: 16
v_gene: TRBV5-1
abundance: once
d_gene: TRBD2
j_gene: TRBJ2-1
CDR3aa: CASSFVAGGINNEQFF
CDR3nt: TGCGCCAGCAGCTTTGTAGCGGGAGGAATAAACAATGAGCAGTTCTTC

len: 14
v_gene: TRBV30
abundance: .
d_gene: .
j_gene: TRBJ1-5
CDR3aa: CAWTSTAGGQPQHF
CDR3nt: TGTGCCTGGACCTCGACGGCTGGAGGTCAGCCCCAGCATTTT

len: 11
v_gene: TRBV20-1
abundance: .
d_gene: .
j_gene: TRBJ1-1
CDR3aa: CSARPGTEAFF
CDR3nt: TGCAGTGCGAGACCAGGGACTGAAGCTTTCTTT

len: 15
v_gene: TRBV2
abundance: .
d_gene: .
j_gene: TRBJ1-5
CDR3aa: CASRSTRVPNQPQHF
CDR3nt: TGTGCCAGCAGGTCTACTAGAGTCCCCAATCAGCCCCAGCATTTT

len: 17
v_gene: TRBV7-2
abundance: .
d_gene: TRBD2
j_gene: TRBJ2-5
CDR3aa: CASSLGLASLWRETQYF
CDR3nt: TGTGCCAGCAGCTTGGGACTAGCTAGTTTATGGAGGGAGACCCAGTACTTC

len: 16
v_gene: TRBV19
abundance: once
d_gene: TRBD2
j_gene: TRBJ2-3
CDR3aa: CASSENSGPSTDTQYF
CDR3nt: TGTGCCAGTAGTGAAAATAGCGGGCCAAGCACAGATACGCAGTATTTT

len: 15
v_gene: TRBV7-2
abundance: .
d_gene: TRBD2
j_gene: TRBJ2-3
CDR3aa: CASSNRLAGGDTQYF
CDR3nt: TGTGCCAGCAGCAACCGACTAGCGGGCGGAGATACGCAGTATTTT

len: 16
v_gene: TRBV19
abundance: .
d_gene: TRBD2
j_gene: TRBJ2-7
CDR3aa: CASSEGPGLAAGEQYF
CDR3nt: TGTGCCAGTAGTGAAGGTCCGGGACTAGCGGCGGGGGAGCAGTACTTC

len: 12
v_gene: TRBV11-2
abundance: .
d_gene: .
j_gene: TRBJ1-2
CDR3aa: CASSLQVGGYTF
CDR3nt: TGTGCCAGCAGCTTACAAGTTGGTGGCTACACCTTC

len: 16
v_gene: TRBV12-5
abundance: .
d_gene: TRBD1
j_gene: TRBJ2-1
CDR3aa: CASGSGQGEIYNEQFF
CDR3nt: TGTGCTAGTGGTTCCGGACAGGGGGAAATCTACAATGAGCAGTTCTTC

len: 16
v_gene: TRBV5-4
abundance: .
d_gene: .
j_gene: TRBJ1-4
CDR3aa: CASSLDGEATNEKLFF
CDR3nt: TGTGCCAGCAGCTTGGACGGAGAGGCAACTAATGAAAAACTGTTTTTT

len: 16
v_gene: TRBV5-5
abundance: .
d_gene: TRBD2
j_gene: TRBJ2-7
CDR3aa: CASSLGLAGIAYEQYF
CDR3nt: TGTGCCAGCAGCTTGGGTCTAGCGGGTATTGCCTACGAGCAGTACTTC

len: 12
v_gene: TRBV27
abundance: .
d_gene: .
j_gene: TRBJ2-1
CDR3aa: CASSLSIGEQFF
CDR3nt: TGTGCCAGCAGTTTATCGATAGGAGAGCAGTTCTTC

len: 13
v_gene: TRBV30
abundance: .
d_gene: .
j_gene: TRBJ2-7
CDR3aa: CALISGRSHEQYF
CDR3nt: TGTGCCTTAATATCGGGCAGGAGCCACGAGCAGTACTTC

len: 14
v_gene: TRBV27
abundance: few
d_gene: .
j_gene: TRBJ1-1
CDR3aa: CASSLLGLNTEAFF
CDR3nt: TGTGCCAGCAGTTTACTGGGGTTGAACACTGAAGCTTTCTTT

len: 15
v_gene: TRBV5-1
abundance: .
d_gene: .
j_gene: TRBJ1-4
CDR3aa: CASSQQPATNEKLFF
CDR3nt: TGCGCCAGCAGCCAACAGCCGGCAACTAATGAAAAACTGTTTTTT

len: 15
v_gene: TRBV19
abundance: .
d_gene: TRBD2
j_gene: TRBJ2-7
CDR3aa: CASSSASGGLYEQYF
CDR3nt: TGTGCCAGTAGTTCCGCTAGCGGGGGGCTCTACGAGCAGTACTTC

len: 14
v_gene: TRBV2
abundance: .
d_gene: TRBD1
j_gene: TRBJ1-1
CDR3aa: CASRNNRQGSEAFF
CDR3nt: TGTGCCAGCAGAAACAACCGACAGGGGAGTGAAGCTTTCTTT

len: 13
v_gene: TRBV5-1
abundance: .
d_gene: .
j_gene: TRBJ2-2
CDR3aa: CASSFWGTGELFF
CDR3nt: TGCGCCAGCAGCTTCTGGGGCACCGGGGAGCTGTTTTTT

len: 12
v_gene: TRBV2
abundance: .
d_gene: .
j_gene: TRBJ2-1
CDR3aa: CASSEYMNEQFF
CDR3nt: TGTGCCAGCAGTGAATATATGAATGAGCAGTTCTTC

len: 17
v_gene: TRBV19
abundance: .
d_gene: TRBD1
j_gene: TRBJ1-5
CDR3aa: CASSIDGTGGTQQPQHF
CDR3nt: TGTGCCAGTAGTATAGATGGGACAGGGGGCACTCAACAGCCCCAGCATTTT

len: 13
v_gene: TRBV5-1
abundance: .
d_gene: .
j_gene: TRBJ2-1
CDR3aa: CASSLNLGNEQFF
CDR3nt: TGCGCCAGCAGCTTGAACTTGGGGAATGAGCAGTTCTTC

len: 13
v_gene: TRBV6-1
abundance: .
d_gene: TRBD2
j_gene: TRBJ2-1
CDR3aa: CASRVAGGDEQFF
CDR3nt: TGTGCCAGCAGGGTGGCGGGAGGAGATGAGCAGTTCTTC

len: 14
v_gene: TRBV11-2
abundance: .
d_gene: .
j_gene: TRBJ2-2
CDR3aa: CASWASGYTGELFF
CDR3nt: TGTGCCAGCTGGGCGTCAGGATACACCGGGGAGCTGTTTTTT

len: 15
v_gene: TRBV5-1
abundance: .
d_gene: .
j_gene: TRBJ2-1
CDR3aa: CASSLEVAAYNEQFF
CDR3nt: TGCGCCAGCAGCTTGGAAGTAGCCGCCTACAATGAGCAGTTCTTC